The 28 T cell receptor beta chains reported below all come from one sample, sequenced in a study of OX40 agonist ivuxolimab in advanced cancers. This table comes from immunoSEQ multiplex PCR, and its TCRdb copy is limited to in-frame clones, with some not included. The sample carries more than 12,000 clones, less than 85% recorded once. The sample in question was CD4+ or CD8+ T cells sorted from blood, obtained in a trial of the OX40 agonist ivuxolimab. The receptor set was obtained from an adult with an advanced solid tumor such as melanoma, head and neck, liver or kidney cancer.

The CDR3 sequence: CARGQANTEAFF. CDR3 DNA: TGTGCCCGGGGACAGGCGAACACTGAAGCTTTCTTT. The J gene is TRBJ1-1, the V gene TRBV30, with 8 positions matching TRBD1. Trimming removed 8 bases from V and 1 base from J; junction bases left unmatched: 3. Per the germline V gene, CDR1 is GTSNPN and CDR2 is SVGIG (reference sequence). CDR3 length equals 12 residues. The variable domain in full, with the rest retrieved from reference TRBV30 and TRBJ1-1, is SQTIHQWPATLVQPVGSPLSLECTVEGTSNPNLYWYRQAAGRGLQLLFYSVGIGQISSEVPQNLSASRPQDRQFILSSKKLLLSDSGFYLCARGQANTEAFFGQGTRLTVV.

This chain joins TRBV7-6 and TRBJ2-3; perhaps TRBD2 as D (6 bases). V shed 5 bases and J shed 4 bases, with 13 bases lying between them. Germline V gene data show CDR1 as SGHVS and CDR2 as FNYEAQ. The length of the CDR3 is 14 residues. This chain's CDR3 is CASSPRGWPDTQYF. The CDR3 nucleotides read TGTGCCAGCAGCCCCCGGGGGTGGCCAGATACGCAGTATTTT.

The V gene is TRBV19, the J gene TRBJ1-2; D is unclear. This CDR3 spans 12 amino acids. The germline gives CDR1 LNHDA, CDR2 SQIVND (reference sequence). The ends were cut back, 7 bases at V and 1 base at J, with 7 bases in the middle. The CDR3 sequence: CASTPNNYGYTF. CDR3 nucleotides: TGTGCCAGTACCCCTAATAACTATGGCTACACCTTC.

The V call is TRBV6-6, the J call TRBJ2-1, with unresolved D. CDR1 and CDR2 from the germline V gene are MNHNY and SVGAGI (reference sequence). V lost 7 bases and J 3 bases, leaving 13 bases between the germline ends. CDR3 size: 14 residues. CDR3 nucleotides: TGTGCCAGCACCCTGGACCCAATCTACAATGAGCAGTTCTTC. Protein: CASTLDPIYNEQFF.

This chain links TRBV28 with TRBJ1-6, with D unresolved. The CDR3 has 13 residues. The germline gives CDR1 MDHEN, CDR2 SYDVKM. V lost 4 bases and J 7 bases, leaving 8 bases between the germline ends. CDR3 DNA sequence: TGTGCCAGCAGTTCGTCGAGAAATTCACCCCTCCACTTT. Its translation: CASSSSRNSPLHF.

Concerning this clone itself: A read error may produce the germline difference seen at one junction end. V is TRBV11-2 and J is TRBJ1-1; D is possibly TRBD1 (5 bases). The CDR3 sequence is 15 residues long. CDR1 and CDR2 from the germline V gene are SGHAT and FQNNGV. The DNA for the CDR3 is TGCGCCAGCAGCCAAGAAGGAGGGGTGAACACTGAAGCTTTCTTT. The encoded protein is CASSQEGGVNTEAFF.

This clone was found once. The V and J genes are TRBV9 and TRBJ2-7; 7 bases map to TRBD2. Germline CDR1 reads SGDLS; CDR2 reads YYNGEE. V gave up 3 bases and J gave up 0 bases; unmatched junction bases: 6. CDR3 length equals 15 residues. In nucleotides, the CDR3 is TGTGCCAGCAGCGCCAGCGGGGCCCACTCCTACGAGCAGTACTTC. It yields the protein CASSASGAHSYEQYF. Supplemented by reference TRBV9 and TRBJ2-7, the full variable domain reads DSGVTQTPKHLITATGQRVTLRCSPRSGDLSVYWYQQSLDQGLQFLIQYYNGEERAKGNILERFSAQQFPDLHSELNLSSLELGDSALYFCASSASGAHSYEQYFGPGTRLTVT.

This rearrangement joins TRBV5-1 to TRBJ2-1, with 8 positions matching TRBD2. CDR1 is SGHRS, CDR2 YFSETQ, per germline. The CDR3 spans 16 residues. J gave up 5 bases and V 0 bases, and 7 bases lay outside the gene matches. CDR3 region: CASSLGTSLLNNEQFF. The CDR3 region has the DNA TGCGCCAGCAGCTTGGGGACTAGCTTACTTAACAATGAGCAGTTCTTC.

This clone was seen more than once but under ten times. The chain recombines TRBV28 with TRBJ2-1, with a possible D match to TRBD1 (5 bases). With 1 base removed from V and 11 bases from J, the gap between germline ends came to 12 bases. Germline V gives CDR1 MDHEN, CDR2 SYDVKM. The CDR3 spans 13 residues. DNA for the CDR3: TGTGCCAGCAGTTTATTATCCAGGGATAAGCAGTTCTTC. Protein: CASSLLSRDKQFF.

V usage is TRBV7-2 and J usage is TRBJ1-2, with 7 bases lining up with TRBD1. The CDR3 is 15 amino acids. The germline V gene has CDR1 SGHTA and CDR2 FQGNSA. J was trimmed by 0 bases and V by 5 bases; bases with no gene match: 6. This CDR3 is CASSEQQGPNYGYTF. CDR3 in DNA: TGTGCCAGCAGCGAACAACAGGGGCCTAACTATGGCTACACCTTC.

V and J are TRBV29-1 and TRBJ2-1; D might be TRBD2 (5 bases). Trimming left V 6 bases short and J 9 bases short, with 21 bases between. The germline gives CDR1 SQVTM, CDR2 ANQGSEA. This CDR3 comprises 14 residues. DNA for the CDR3: TGCAGCGTCGTTGGGCTAGCCGGTATGAGTGAGCAGTTCTTC. Its translation: CSVVGLAGMSEQFF.

V usage is TRBV10-2 and J usage is TRBJ2-5; D is unresolved. Trimming took off 2 bases at V and 11 bases at J, with 9 bases between the two ends. Germline loops: CDR1 WSHSY, CDR2 SAAADI. The CDR3 spans 11 residues. Written as DNA, the CDR3 is TGCGCCAGCAGTGAGGGTCGTGAGCAGTACTTC. Its protein product is CASSEGREQYF.

The V gene is TRBV6-4, the J gene TRBJ2-1; 7 positions match TRBD2. V was clipped by 0 bases and J by 6 bases; unmatched bases: 5. This CDR3 has 15 residues. Germline CDR1 reads MRHNA; CDR2 reads SNTAGT. CDR3 in DNA: TGTGCCAGCAGTGACTCGGGGGAGGGCCGCAATGAGCAGTTCTTC. It translates to CASSDSGEGRNEQFF.

This chain connects TRBV10-2 to TRBJ2-7; a possible D gene is TRBD1 (5 bases). Germline V CDR1 and CDR2: WSHSY, SAAADI. V lost 10 bases and J 2 bases, leaving 18 bases between the germline ends. The CDR3 contains 14 residues. CDR3 sequence reads: CATTSQGTAYEQYF. CDR3 sequence (DNA): TGCGCCACAACGTCGCAGGGAACGGCCTACGAGCAGTACTTC.

This clone was counted between two and nine times. V is TRBV27 and J is TRBJ2-1, with TRBD2 as a possible D gene (6 bases). Germline V gene data show CDR1 as MNHEY and CDR2 as SMNVEV (reference sequence). The V gene lost 4 bases and the J gene lost 8 bases, with 15 bases spanning the gap. The CDR3 extends over 14 amino acids. CDR3 region: CASSYGDGGDEQFF. The CDR3 DNA sequence: TGTGCCAGCAGTTATGGCGACGGGGGTGATGAGCAGTTCTTC.

CDR3 sequence: CASSQFSGGTDTQYF. CDR3 nucleotide sequence: TGCGCCAGCAGCCAATTTAGCGGGGGGACAGATACGCAGTATTTT. The chain joins TRBV4-1 to TRBJ2-3; the match to TRBD2 covers 10 bases. Germline loops: CDR1 MGHRA, CDR2 YSYEKL. The CDR3 loop spans 15 amino acids. The J segment lost 3 bases and the V segment lost 2 bases, leaving 2 bases of the junction unmatched.

This clone is labeled medium-sized. This chain joins TRBV6-5 and TRBJ1-3; TRBD1 agrees at 7 bases. The germline CDR1 and CDR2 sequences are MNHEY and SVGAGI. V shed 0 bases and J 2 bases; nucleotides not matched to a gene: 1. This CDR3 is built from 15 residues. The CDR3 DNA follows: TGTGCCAGCAGTTACTCACAGGGGACTGGAAACACCATATATTTT. Translating it yields CASSYSQGTGNTIYF.

V gene TRBV28 combines with J gene TRBJ2-3; a weak D match, TRBD1 (5 bases). The CDR3 totals 13 residues. Germline loops: CDR1 MDHEN, CDR2 SYDVKM. V was trimmed by 3 bases and J by 6 bases, leaving 10 bases between them. The CDR3, as DNA: TGTGCCAGCAGTTTGTTAGGGGTTGATACGCAGTATTTT. This translates into CASSLLGVDTQYF. The full variable domain, its missing parts supplied by reference TRBV28 and TRBJ2-3, is DVKVTQSSRYLVKRTGEKVFLECVQDMDHENMFWYRQDPGLGLRLIYFSYDVKMKEKGDIPEGYSVSREKKERFSLILESASTNQTSMYLCASSLLGVDTQYFGPGTRLTVL.

As DNA, the CDR3 is TGTGCCAGCAGTTTAAATCGGGGGGGGGCACCCTACAATGAGCAGTTCTTC. This gives the protein CASSLNRGGAPYNEQFF. The chain is built from TRBV27 and TRBJ2-1; TRBD2 agrees at 8 bases. Germline loops: CDR1 MNHEY, CDR2 SMNVEV (reference sequence). The CDR3 contains 17 residues. Losses at the gene ends were 2 bases for V and 2 bases for J; bases not matched to a gene: 8.

This chain links TRBV4-1 with TRBJ2-5; maybe TRBD2 (5 bases). Trimming cost V 0 bases and J 9 bases, with 20 bases left between them. Per the germline V gene, CDR1 is MGHRA and CDR2 is YSYEKL. CDR3 length: 16 residues. The CDR3 sequence is CASSQEWAGSAVPQYF. CDR3 nucleotides: TGCGCCAGCAGCCAAGAATGGGCCGGTAGCGCGGTACCCCAGTACTTC.

This clone was found a few times. The genes are TRBV7-8 and TRBJ2-7; 9 positions match TRBD2. V gave up 1 base and J gave up 5 bases; unmatched junction bases: 6. The CDR3 length is 15 residues. The germline V gene has CDR1 SGHVS and CDR2 FQNEAQ. The CDR3 protein is CASSLDSGSSNEQYF. The CDR3 DNA sequence: TGTGCCAGCAGCTTAGATAGCGGGAGTAGCAACGAGCAGTACTTC. The whole variable domain, filled in from reference TRBV7-8 and TRBJ2-7, reads GAGVSQSPRYKVAKRGQDVALRCDPISGHVSLFWYQQALGQGPEFLTYFQNEAQLDKSGLPSDRFFAERPEGSVSTLKIQRTQQEDSAVYLCASSLDSGSSNEQYFGPGTRLTVT.

By share of the sample, this clone is medium-sized. J is TRBJ2-5 and V is TRBV7-9; 8 bases map to TRBD2. Germline-derived CDR1 and CDR2 are SEHNR and FQNEAQ (reference sequence). V trimming: 8 bases; J trimming: 4 bases; junction bases outside the gene matches: 15. The CDR3 consists of 16 residues. The chain's CDR3 is CASETSAQLSTETQYF. The CDR3 DNA is TGTGCCAGCGAGACTAGCGCTCAACTTTCGACAGAGACCCAGTACTTC. The whole variable domain, filled in from reference TRBV7-9 and TRBJ2-5, reads DTGVSQNPRHKITKRGQNVTFRCDPISEHNRLYWYRQTLGQGPEFLTYFQNEAQLEKSRLLSDRFSAERPKGSFSTLEIQRTEQGDSAMYLCASETSAQLSTETQYFGPGTRLLVL.

V gene TRBV27 combines with J gene TRBJ2-7; maybe TRBD1 (6 bases). V dropped 6 bases and J dropped 4 bases, with 10 bases sitting between them. The CDR3 consists of 12 residues. Germline values: CDR1 MNHEY, CDR2 SMNVEV (reference sequence). CDR3 region: CASSQTGYEQYF. The CDR3 bases are TGTGCCAGCAGCCAGACAGGATACGAGCAGTACTTC.

The V call is TRBV18, the J call TRBJ2-3; 8 nucleotides agree with TRBD1. V lost 6 bases, J lost 3 bases, and 11 bases stayed unmatched. The CDR3 is made up of 16 amino acids. Per the germline V gene, CDR1 is KGHSH and CDR2 is LQKENI. CDR3 nucleotides: TGTGCCAGCTCGTTCCCGGGACAGGAAATTACAGATACGCAGTATTTT. As protein: CASSFPGQEITDTQYF.

This clone has a single count. CDR3 amino acids: CASSLGSGSSYNEQFF. The CDR3 region has the DNA TGTGCCAGCAGCTTAGGAAGCGGGAGCTCCTACAATGAGCAGTTCTTC. This chain connects TRBV7-6 to TRBJ2-1, with 8 bases fitting TRBD2. With 1 base clipped from V and 0 bases from J, the junction kept 2 bases outside the gene matches. The CDR3 runs to 16 residues. Germline V lookup: CDR1 SGHVS, CDR2 FNYEAQ.

In this sample, this clone turned up a few times. The chain employs TRBV7-9 and TRBJ1-1; D might be TRBD1 (5 bases). The CDR3 contains 15 residues. V lost 4 bases and J 1 base, leaving 13 bases between the germline ends. CDR1 SEHNR and CDR2 FQNEAQ come from the germline V gene (reference sequence). CDR3 nucleotides: TGTGCCAGCAGCTCTCAAGGGGCTTCGAACACTGAAGCTTTCTTT. The encoded protein is CASSSQGASNTEAFF. The full variable domain, completed using reference TRBV7-9 and TRBJ1-1, is DTGVSQNPRHKITKRGQNVTFRCDPISEHNRLYWYRQTLGQGPEFLTYFQNEAQLEKSRLLSDRFSAERPKGSFSTLEIQRTEQGDSAMYLCASSSQGASNTEAFFGQGTRLTVV.

The chain employs TRBV5-1 and TRBJ1-2; unclear D gene. CDR3 length: 13 residues. Trimming removed 6 bases at V and 8 bases at J, with 17 bases between. Germline V CDR1 and CDR2: SGHRS, YFSETQ. CDR3: CASKLAEGEGYTF. The CDR3 DNA is TGCGCCAGCAAGTTGGCCGAGGGAGAAGGCTACACCTTC. Full variable domain (missing parts from reference TRBV5-1 and TRBJ1-2): KAGVTQTPRYLIKTRGQQVTLSCSPISGHRSVSWYQQTPGQGLQFLFEYFSETQRNKGNFPGRFSGRQFSNSRSEMNVSTLELGDSALYLCASKLAEGEGYTFGSGTRLTVV.

The chain is built from TRBV29-1 and TRBJ2-7, with 8 bases that match TRBD2. The junction had 9 bases not matched to a gene; V was cut back by 7 bases and J by 4 bases. This CDR3 region has 13 residues. The germline V gene encodes CDR1 SQVTM and CDR2 ANQGSEA. The CDR3 DNA reads as TGCAGCGCTAGGGTAGCGGGGAGATACGAGCAGTACTTC. Translation gives CSARVAGRYEQYF.